The 10 T cell receptor beta chains in this list originate from one sample, sequenced in a study of CD8+ T cells in alopecia areata. The treatment is: oral pan-JAK inhibitor, 5-10 mg twice daily. RNA extraction and reverse transcription yielded cDNA as sequencing template. TCRdb keeps only in-frame clones here, not all; method: immunoSEQ multiplex PCR. The sample consists of some 180,000 clones, around 51% of them appearing once. Here the sequenced sample was CD8+ T cells sorted from blood, taken at approximately week 52, from a patient treated with tofacitinib. These receptors all come from a human donor with alopecia areata.

The chain couples TRBV20-1 to TRBJ2-1; D is uncertain. The V and J ends lost 7 bases and 4 bases respectively, with 5 bases between them. This CDR3 is 10 amino acids long. Germline assignment: CDR1 DFQATT and CDR2 SNEGSKA (reference sequence). For the CDR3, the DNA is TGCAGTGTACCTTACAATGAGCAGTTCTTC. This translates into CSVPYNEQFF.

CDR3 protein: CASSTGTAQYF. The CDR3 DNA sequence: TGTGCCAGCAGCACCGGGACCGCCCAGTACTTC. V usage is TRBV5-4 and J usage is TRBJ2-5; D possibly uses TRBD1 or TRBD2 (5 bases each). The CDR3 is 11 residues long. Germline CDR1 is SGHNT and CDR2 is YYREEE (reference sequence). Trimming removed 4 bases at V and 9 bases at J, with 10 bases between.

This clone is a singleton in its sample. CDR3 bases: TGTGCCAGCAGTTACACTGATACAGATACGCAGTATTTT. Protein product: CASSYTDTDTQYF. The rearrangement uses TRBV6-5 and TRBJ2-3; D call uncertain. The length of the CDR3 is 13 residues. The V end lost 2 bases, the J end lost 3 bases, and 6 bases lay between the germline ends. In germline, CDR1 is MNHEY, CDR2 SVGAGI.

The V and J genes are TRBV15 and TRBJ2-7, with 8 bases aligning to TRBD1. The trim removed 3 bases at V and 5 bases at J, leaving 9 bases unmatched. Per the germline V gene, CDR1 is LNHNV and CDR2 is YYDKDF (reference sequence). There are 15 residues in the CDR3. Here the CDR3 reads CATSRVHNRGNEQYF. CDR3 coding DNA: TGTGCCACCAGCAGGGTACATAACAGGGGGAACGAGCAGTACTTC.

J is TRBJ1-4 and V is TRBV14; a weak D match, TRBD1 (6 bases). V dropped 5 bases and J dropped 8 bases, with 18 bases sitting between them. This CDR3 comprises 15 residues. Germline CDR1 SGHDN, CDR2 FVKESK. In nucleotides, the CDR3 is TGTGCCAGCAGCTCCCGGACAGTATGGAGCGAAAAACTGTTTTTT. Its translation: CASSSRTVWSEKLFF.

The chain has TRBV11-2 and TRBJ2-7; D not certain. V lost 8 bases to trimming and J lost 4 bases, with 18 bases between them. Germline loops: CDR1 SGHAT, CDR2 FQNNGV. This CDR3 spans 14 amino acids. CDR3 DNA sequence: TGTGCCAGCGGAGAAGGTTGGGGTGGGTACGAGCAGTACTTC. Translating gives CASGEGWGGYEQYF.

This clone was counted once. The chain combines TRBV9 with TRBJ1-2; 10 bases agree with TRBD1. With V trimmed by 4 bases and J by 6 bases, 3 bases remained unmatched. The CDR3 loop spans 13 amino acids. The germline V gene encodes CDR1 SGDLS and CDR2 YYNGEE. The CDR3 bases are TGTGCCAGCAGCTCAGGGACAGGGGATGGCTACACCTTC. Translated: CASSSGTGDGYTF.

The chain employs TRBV11-2 and TRBJ1-6; TRBD1 might be the D (6 bases). CDR3 length: 18 amino acids. Germline CDR1 and CDR2: SGHAT and FQNNGV. The V and J ends lost 5 bases and 0 bases respectively, with 17 bases between them. The CDR3 loop reads CASSLSVEDSSYNSPLHF. The CDR3 nucleotides read TGTGCCAGCAGCCTCTCGGTCGAGGACAGCTCCTATAATTCACCCCTCCACTTT.

The V and J genes are TRBV4-3 and TRBJ2-1; D is perhaps TRBD1 or TRBD2 (7 bases each). The V gene lost 4 bases and the J gene lost 6 bases, with 19 bases spanning the gap. The germline V gene has CDR1 LGHNA and CDR2 YSLEER. This CDR3 comprises 16 residues. The CDR3 spells CASSLLGEGASNEQFF. DNA for the CDR3: TGCGCCAGCAGCCTCCTGGGGGAGGGGGCGTCCAATGAGCAGTTCTTC.

A note on this clone: This could be a read error, since a much larger clone is one nucleotide away. This chain connects TRBV11-2 to TRBJ2-3; 8 bases are shared with TRBD2. The ends lost 1 base at V and 4 bases at J; junction bases unmatched: 1. Germline V gives CDR1 SGHAT, CDR2 FQNNGV. The CDR3 sequence is 14 residues long. CDR3 in amino acids: CASSLAGGPDTQYF. The DNA for the CDR3 is TGTGCCAGCAGCTTAGCGGGGGGGCCAGATACGCAGTATTTT.